These T cell receptor beta chains were read from a single sample in a study of blood T cells in healthy people across ages. TCRdb re-called the 5' RACE reads with MiXCR, one entry per CDR3 protein. The sample holds roughly 2 million distinct CDR3 sequences; around 50% are singletons and the top ten take approximately 2.1%. Material: blood. These receptors all stem from a woman between 40 and 55 years old in good health. CDR3s include the opening cysteine and the closing phenylalanine or tryptophan. Each record gives: CDR3 DNA, CDR3 protein, D gene, J gene, V gene, clone size. A D gene is named only where the DNA matches it firmly. The size field is filled for only some rows; it gives once, few, many or a size class.

DNA: TGCGCCAGCAGCCATGTGGCGACGGGGCTTCCCTATGGCTACACCTTC
CDR3: CASSHVATGLPYGYTF
D: -
J: TRBJ1-2
V: TRBV5-1
size: -

DNA: TGTGCCAGCAGCTCGCGGGGGGTCGTTTCGGATGAGCAGTTCTTC
CDR3: CASSSRGVVSDEQFF
D: TRBD2
J: TRBJ2-1
V: TRBV11-2
size: -

DNA: TGCAGCGTTGATATCTCAGATACGCAGTATTTT
CDR3: CSVDISDTQYF
D: -
J: TRBJ2-3
V: TRBV29-1
size: many

DNA: TGCGCCAGCAGCCCTGGGTGGATTTTGAACACTGAAGCTTTCTTT
CDR3: CASSPGWILNTEAFF
D: -
J: TRBJ1-1
V: TRBV5-1
size: -

DNA: TGTGCCAGCAGCGTAGGACTTATGGGCTGCGAGCAGTACTTC
CDR3: CASSVGLMGCEQYF
D: -
J: TRBJ2-7
V: TRBV9
size: -

DNA: TGTGCCAGCAGTTCCATTAGCGGGGGTAACAATGAGCAGTTCTTC
CDR3: CASSSISGGNNEQFF
D: TRBD2
J: TRBJ2-1
V: TRBV27
size: -

DNA: TGTGCCAGCAGCTCCCTTCGGGGCCTTCAGGAAAAACTGTTTTTT
CDR3: CASSSLRGLQEKLFF
D: -
J: TRBJ1-4
V: TRBV12-1
size: -

DNA: TGTGCCAGCAGCAACTTAGCGGCTTTTCTTAGCAATGAGCAGTACTTC
CDR3: CASSNLAAFLSNEQYF
D: -
J: TRBJ2-7
V: TRBV5-4
size: once

DNA: TGTGCCAGCAGCTTCCCGGGACTAGCGGGGGAGTACCAAGAGACCCAGTACTTC
CDR3: CASSFPGLAGEYQETQYF
D: TRBD2
J: TRBJ2-5
V: TRBV3-1
size: few

DNA: TGTGCCAGCAGTTTGGGACGGTTGAGCTCCTACGAGCAGTACTTC
CDR3: CASSLGRLSSYEQYF
D: -
J: TRBJ2-7
V: TRBV27
size: few

DNA: TGCAGCCAGGGGAGGTCCTACAATGAGCAGTTCTTC
CDR3: CSQGRSYNEQFF
D: -
J: TRBJ2-1
V: TRBV29-1
size: few

DNA: TGTGCCACCAGCACCAGACAGGGATCTGGGGCCAACGTCCTGACTTTC
CDR3: CATSTRQGSGANVLTF
D: TRBD1
J: TRBJ2-6
V: TRBV15
size: -

DNA: TGTGCCAGCAGCCACCTTGGGAGTAGCGGTGGTATTGACGAGCAGTACTTC
CDR3: CASSHLGSSGGIDEQYF
D: -
J: TRBJ2-7
V: TRBV11-2
size: few

DNA: TGTGCCAGCAGTTTTAGGGTGCAGGGGCAGGGTGAGCAGTTCTTC
CDR3: CASSFRVQGQGEQFF
D: -
J: TRBJ2-1
V: TRBV27
size: -